A selection of T cell receptor beta chains follows, all from one sample in a study of shared clonotypes between healthy human individuals. Generated by immunoSEQ multiplex PCR, the TCRdb table keeps only in-frame clones and is missing some. Of 2 million to 3 million clones in the sample, roughly 93% are singletons; the top ten hold approximately 0.35%. Sequencing was performed on naive CD4+ T cells from PBMCs. These receptors were collected from a man aged 18 to 35 in good health. Some clones in this sample may be carry-over from other donors' samples. The CDR3 runs from the conserved cysteine through the conserved F or W. A D gene is named only where the DNA matches it firmly. Size is omitted from some rows. Given values are once, few, many or a class for expanded clones.

.,TRBJ2-3,TRBV28,TRBD1,TGTGCCAGCAGCCCCCAGGGGGGCACAGATACGCAGTATTTT,CASSPQGGTDTQYF
.,TRBJ1-2,TRBV29-1,.,TGCAGCGTTGAAGCCCAGCCGGGAGCTGGCTACACCTTC,CSVEAQPGAGYTF
.,TRBJ2-1,TRBV7-9,TRBD2,TGTGCCAGCAGCTTACGGGGACTAGCGGACTTCTCCTACAATGAGCAGTTCTTC,CASSLRGLADFSYNEQFF
.,TRBJ1-1,TRBV28,.,TGTGCCAGCAGGCAGGGCCCCGGCACTGAAGCTTTCTTT,CASRQGPGTEAFF
.,TRBJ1-2,TRBV6-6,.,TGTGCCAGCAGTTACTCGAATTCCGGAAACTATGGCTACACCTTC,CASSYSNSGNYGYTF
.,TRBJ2-3,TRBV7-6,.,TGTGCCAGCAGCTCCCGGACTGCCACGGTCACAGATACGCAGTATTTT,CASSSRTATVTDTQYF
.,TRBJ2-3,TRBV6-5,.,TGTGCCAGCAGCCAGGGGGGTATGGATACGCAGTATTTT,CASSQGGMDTQYF
once,TRBJ2-5,TRBV29-1,.,TGCAGCGTTCGGGGCGGGATAGGTGAGACCCAGTACTTC,CSVRGGIGETQYF
.,TRBJ2-5,TRBV9,TRBD2,TGTGCCAGCAGCCCTCGGGAGGGAGTGTGGTACTTC,CASSPREGVWYF
.,TRBJ1-3,TRBV5-1,.,TGCGCCAGCAGCTTGGGGGGAACAGGAGGAAACACCATATATTTT,CASSLGGTGGNTIYF
.,TRBJ1-2,TRBV28,.,TGTGCCAGCAGTCCCTCGCCGGGGTACAACTATGGCTACACCTTC,CASSPSPGYNYGYTF
.,TRBJ1-2,TRBV9,.,TGTGCCAGCAGCCCTGATACAGGGTATGGCTACACCTTC,CASSPDTGYGYTF
.,TRBJ2-7,TRBV9,.,TGTGCCAGCAGCGTAGGTGGGTTCTACGAGCAGTACTTC,CASSVGGFYEQYF
.,TRBJ2-1,TRBV18,.,TGTGCCAGCTCACCAGATTTGGGGAGAACGCTCCAAAATGAGCAGTTCTTC,CASSPDLGRTLQNEQFF
.,TRBJ2-3,TRBV5-4,TRBD2,TGTGCCAGCAGCACCACTAGCGGGGATGGAGATACGCAGTATTTT,CASSTTSGDGDTQYF
.,TRBJ2-5,TRBV6-6,.,TGTGCCAGCAGTTATGGCAGCTCAGAGACCCAGTACTTC,CASSYGSSETQYF
.,TRBJ2-7,TRBV18,.,TGTGCCAGCTCACCCCGCGACAACTCCTACGAGCAGTACTTC,CASSPRDNSYEQYF
.,TRBJ2-5,TRBV6-1,TRBD2,TGTGCCAGCCGGGGGCGGGAGGTCAACAAAGAGACCCAGTACTTC,CASRGREVNKETQYF
.,TRBJ2-7,TRBV7-2,.,TGTGCCAGCAGCTTAGGGGGCTCAACCTACGAGCAGTACTTC,CASSLGGSTYEQYF
.,TRBJ2-7,TRBV7-3,TRBD1,TGTGCCAGCAGCCCTGGGACAGGGACCTCCTACGAGCAGTACTTC,CASSPGTGTSYEQYF
.,TRBJ2-1,TRBV7-8,TRBD2,TGTGCCAGCAGCTTTTGGACTAGCGGGAAAGGGAATGAGCAGTTCTTC,CASSFWTSGKGNEQFF
.,TRBJ2-5,TRBV7-9,TRBD1,TGTGCCAGCAGCCTAGACGGGACAGATTCACAAGAGACCCAGTACTTC,CASSLDGTDSQETQYF
.,TRBJ1-2,TRBV28,TRBD1,TGTGCCAGCAGCGTACAGGGGGCGCAGGGCTACACCTTC,CASSVQGAQGYTF
.,TRBJ2-2,TRBV19,TRBD2,TGTGCCAGTACTCTCGGCGGGAGCGGCACCGGGGAGCTGTTTTTT,CASTLGGSGTGELFF
.,TRBJ1-4,TRBV2,.,TGTGCCAGCAGTGGGGTCTCAACTAATGAAAAACTGTTTTTT,CASSGVSTNEKLFF
.,TRBJ2-1,TRBV10-3,TRBD2,TGTGCCATCACAAGGGCTAGCGGGTACAATGAGCAGTTCTTC,CAITRASGYNEQFF
few,TRBJ1-1,TRBV9,.,TGTGCCAGCAGCGAGACGGTCCGGGGACCGAACACTGAAGCTTTCTTT,CASSETVRGPNTEAFF
.,TRBJ2-5,TRBV11-3,.,TGTGCCAGCAGCTTAGGGGTGGGCAGGAAAGAGACCCAGTACTTC,CASSLGVGRKETQYF
.,TRBJ2-3,TRBV27,TRBD2,TGTGCCAGGCCGGGGGGGCTCGCAGATACGCAGTATTTT,CARPGGLADTQYF
few,TRBJ1-1,TRBV4-1,.,TGCGCCAGCAGCCAAGCCGACGGGATTAACACTGAAGCTTTCTTT,CASSQADGINTEAFF
.,TRBJ2-7,TRBV29-1,TRBD1,TGCAGCGTGGGACAGAGAGAATACGAGCAGTACTTC,CSVGQREYEQYF
.,TRBJ2-7,TRBV27,TRBD2,TGTGCCAGCAGTTTATTAGCGGGAGGGTCCGAGCAGTACTTC,CASSLLAGGSEQYF
.,TRBJ2-1,TRBV5-1,.,TGCGCCAGCTCAAGGGGGTTCGGGTCCTATGGGAGCTCCTACAATGAGCAGTTCTTC,CASSRGFGSYGSSYNEQFF
.,TRBJ1-2,TRBV28,TRBD1,TGTGCCAGCAGACCCGGGACAGGAGTCTATGGCTACACCTTC,CASRPGTGVYGYTF
.,TRBJ2-1,TRBV28,.,TGTGCCAGCACCCTCGATCCTATGAGCAAAGAGCAGTTCTTC,CASTLDPMSKEQFF
.,TRBJ2-3,TRBV7-9,.,TGTGCCAGCAGCTTAGCATTAGCCAGAGGCAGGCAGTATTTT,CASSLALARGRQYF
.,TRBJ1-3,TRBV2,.,TGTGCCAGCACTGAGGGAGGTTGGGGCGGAAACACCATATATTTT,CASTEGGWGGNTIYF
once,TRBJ2-7,TRBV5-6,.,TGTGCCAGCAGCTTGCCGCAGGGGCTATACCACGAGCAGTACTTC,CASSLPQGLYHEQYF
.,TRBJ1-1,TRBV6-1,.,TGTGCCAGCAGGCCAGTAATGAACACTGAAGCTTTCTTT,CASRPVMNTEAFF
.,TRBJ1-3,TRBV30,.,TGTGCCTGGAGTGTGCAAGGGGCTGGAAACACCATATATTTT,CAWSVQGAGNTIYF
.,TRBJ2-7,TRBV2,TRBD2,TGTGCCAGCAGCCGACTAGCGGATAATCCCTACGAGCAGTACTTC,CASSRLADNPYEQYF
.,TRBJ2-7,TRBV29-1,.,TGCAGCGGTGGCGCGGGATCAAGGAACGAGCAGTACTTC,CSGGAGSRNEQYF
few,TRBJ1-5,TRBV15,.,TGTGCCACCAGCAGAGGGGATCAGCCCCAGCATTTT,CATSRGDQPQHF
.,TRBJ2-7,TRBV27,TRBD2,TGTGCCAGCAGGTCAAGCGGGGCCTTATACGAGCAGTACTTC,CASRSSGALYEQYF
.,TRBJ1-4,TRBV5-1,.,TGCGCCAGCAGCTTAGCGGAGGGACGGCTGAATGAAAAACTGTTTTTT,CASSLAEGRLNEKLFF
.,TRBJ1-2,TRBV5-4,.,TGTGCCAGCACCACGGGGCGCCAGAATCGAGGCTACACCTTC,CASTTGRQNRGYTF
.,TRBJ2-7,TRBV11-2,TRBD2,TGTGCCAGCAGCTGGACTAGCGGGAGCCTCGAGCAGTACTTC,CASSWTSGSLEQYF
.,TRBJ2-1,TRBV29-1,.,TGCAGCGGTGGTGGCAGGGAGCAGTTCTTC,CSGGGREQFF
.,TRBJ1-6,TRBV27,.,TGTGCCAGCAGTTTATCTCCAGGGAATGTCGGTTCACCCCTCCACTTT,CASSLSPGNVGSPLHF
.,TRBJ2-7,TRBV18,TRBD2,TGTGCCAGCTCACCCCAGGGACTAGCGGAAGGCCTCCACGAGCAGTACTTC,CASSPQGLAEGLHEQYF
.,TRBJ2-3,TRBV7-2,TRBD2,TGTGCCAGCAGCTTATGGCGCGGGAGGGAGGCAGATACGCAGTATTTT,CASSLWRGREADTQYF
.,TRBJ1-5,TRBV2,.,TGTGCCAGCAGTGACTCCGGACGGGAGGATCAGCCCCAGCATTTT,CASSDSGREDQPQHF
.,TRBJ1-2,TRBV28,.,TGTGCCAGCAGTTTGCCCGTAGGTGGCTACACCTTC,CASSLPVGGYTF
.,TRBJ2-7,TRBV10-3,.,TGTGCCATCAGTGAGGGGGGGACAGTCAGCTCCTACGAGCAGTACTTC,CAISEGGTVSSYEQYF